The T cell receptor (beta chain) described here comes from a study of blood T cell repertoires in COVID-19 (dated by TCRdb to 2020 to 2021). Notes on the research overall: Samples covering the acute and convalescent phases of COVID-19 were provided by collaborators in the United States, Italy and Spain. The prospective study material was composed of cDNA or gDNA derived from T cells, B-cell-depleted T cells, or PBMCs. Subjects who had been exposed to COVID-19, were actively infected with it, or had recovered from it provided the deeply sampled blood TCRbeta repertoires that made up the dataset. The repertoires were made available in a free public database intended to serve as a resource for research on the immune response to SARS-CoV-2. The samples were drawn from the first 160 participants of the ongoing ImmuneRACE study and from about 1,200 subjects provided by 6 global collaborators. Nearly every sample came with metadata listing a de-identified subject ID, COVID-19 status, age in years and sex. HLA class I and class II types, where available, came from metadata supplied by the sample provider rather than from assay-based typing. Broader findings and caveats from the paper: Clinical and demographic metadata were provided uncurated, with the amount varying by source and participant.

In Seattle, one collaborating source enrolled patients while the infection was active and tracked those patients longitudinally over the course of disease. The collaborating institutions used their own protocols to collect whole blood in K2EDTA tubes. For TCRbeta analysis, collaborator samples were shipped as frozen whole blood, as isolated PBMCs, or as DNA extracted from either sample type. TCRbeta CDR3 regions were amplified from genomic DNA using the immunoSEQ Assay, a bias-controlled multiplex PCR. On the study's bioinformatics: The number of nucleated cells in each sample was estimated from the amplification of reference gene primers within the assay. Sequence reads were collapsed and filtered to measure the absolute abundance of every unique TCRbeta CDR3 rearrangement. For each sample, productive Simpson clonality was calculated as the square root of Simpson's diversity index over productive rearrangements. TCRdb carries this immuneACCESS record with in-frame sequences only. Its versions omit some clonotypes, under half of them owing to an unresolved V gene in the studies checked, with the rest unexplained. The V and J calls and clone size come from that table; D and trimming were worked out from the DNA. Recorded for this sample are a few hundred thousand clones; over 85% of them occurred a single time. The ten largest account for 3.5% to 4% of the sample.

On this clone: Its antigen is not yet known. No much larger clonotype is one base removed from it; base qualities were not supplied.

Trimming removed 6 bases from V and 2 bases from J, leaving 19 bases between the germline ends. Per the germline V gene, MDHEN is the CDR1 and SYDVKM is the CDR2. Including the terminal cysteine and phenylalanine, the CDR3 comprises 16 residues. The read is trimmed to its CDR3 DNA, 48 bases read in frame from base 1. Recombination linked TRBV28 to TRBJ1-1; the D segment cannot be called with confidence. Sequencing was carried out using peripheral blood. The source of this sequence is a woman aged 55-69 years with COVID-19, enrolled during active disease. Here the CDR3 is given as CASRLYAVITNTEAFF. The sequenced DNA: TGTGCCAGCAGATTGTACGCGGTAATCACTAACACTGAAGCTTTCTTT. Extended through the reference TRBV28 and TRBJ1-1 proteins, this CDR3 yields the full variable domain: DVKVTQSSRYLVKRTGEKVFLECVQDMDHENMFWYRQDPGLGLRLIYFSYDVKMKEKGDIPEGYSVSREKKERFSLILESASTNQTSMYLCASRLYAVITNTEAFFGQGTRLTVV.